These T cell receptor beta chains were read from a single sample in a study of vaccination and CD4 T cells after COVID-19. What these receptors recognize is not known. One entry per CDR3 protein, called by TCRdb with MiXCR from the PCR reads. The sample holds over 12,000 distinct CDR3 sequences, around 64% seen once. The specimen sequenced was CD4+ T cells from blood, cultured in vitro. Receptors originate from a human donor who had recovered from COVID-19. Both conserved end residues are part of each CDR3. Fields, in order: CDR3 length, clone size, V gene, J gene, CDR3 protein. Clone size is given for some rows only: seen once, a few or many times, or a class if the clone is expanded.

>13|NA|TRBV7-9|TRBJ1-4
CASTPGGWEKLFF
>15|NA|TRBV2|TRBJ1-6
CASSKTGNSNSPLHF
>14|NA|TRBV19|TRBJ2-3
CARGDRGSTDTQYF
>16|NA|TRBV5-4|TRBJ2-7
CASSITGGLAGREQYF
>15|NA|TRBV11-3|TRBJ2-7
CASSPTTSVSYEQYF
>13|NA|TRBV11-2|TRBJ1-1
CASSFGYSTEAFF
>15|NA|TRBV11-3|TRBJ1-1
CASTQRTGANTEAFF
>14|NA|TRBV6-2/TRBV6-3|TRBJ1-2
CAGAQGKGLYGYTF
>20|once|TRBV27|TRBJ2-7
CASSFFWRQGQRGGTYEQYF
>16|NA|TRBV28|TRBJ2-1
CASSSPAGSGINEQFF